This entry concerns a single TCR beta chain. The antigen is not known. One end of the junction varies from germline; a read error may be responsible. The sample belongs to a study of post-analysis software for immune sequencing data. Study details: Disease trajectories encompassed relapsing-remitting, secondary progressive and progressive-relapsing multiple sclerosis. Overall study results and limits: Multiple sclerosis was associated with a significant reduction in normalized Chao1 diversity relative to controls. Compared with controls, patients had more of about 5 TRBV segments, including TRBV5-6, TRBV5-1 and TRBV20-1.

TCR beta libraries were prepared from cDNA with unique molecular identifiers. Each sample of roughly 0.9 to 11 million input T cells yielded approximately 500,000 cDNA molecules, so each molecule approximated one T cell. TCRdb analysed the PCR reads with MiXCR anew, one entry per CDR3 protein. The sample consists of around 770,000 distinct CDR3 sequences, 46% of them appearing once. Germline CDR1 and CDR2: SSHAT and FNYEAQ (reference sequence). The CDR3 length is 15 residues. V and J are TRBV7-7 and TRBJ2-1, with D possibly matching TRBD2 (6 bases). The sequence came from a girl aged 10 to 17 with multiple sclerosis. Sequenced input: blood. The CDR3 loop is CASSPGGTSYNEQFF. The CDR3 DNA reads TGTGCTAGCAGCCCAGGAGGGACGAGCTACAATGAGCAGTTCTTC.